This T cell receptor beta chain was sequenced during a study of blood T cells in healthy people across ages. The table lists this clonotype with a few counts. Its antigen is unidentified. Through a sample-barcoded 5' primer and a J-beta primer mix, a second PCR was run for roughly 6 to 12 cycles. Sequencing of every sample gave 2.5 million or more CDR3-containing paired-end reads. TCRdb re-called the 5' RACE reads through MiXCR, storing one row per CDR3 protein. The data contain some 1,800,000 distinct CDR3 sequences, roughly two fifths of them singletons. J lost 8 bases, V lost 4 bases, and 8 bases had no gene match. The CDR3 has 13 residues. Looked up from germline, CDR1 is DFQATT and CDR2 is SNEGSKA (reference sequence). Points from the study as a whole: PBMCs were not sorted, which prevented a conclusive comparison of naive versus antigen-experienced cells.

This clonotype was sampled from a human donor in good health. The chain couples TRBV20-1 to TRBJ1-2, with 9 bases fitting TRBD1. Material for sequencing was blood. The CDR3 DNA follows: TGCAGTGCTAAGGAACAGGGGGCGCGGGGCTACACCTTC. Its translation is CSAKEQGARGYTF.